The rows below give T cell receptor beta chains drawn from one sample of a study of cytomegalovirus exposure and HLA in healthy donors. TCRdb's copy holds only in-frame clones and misses some; the assay was immunoSEQ multiplex PCR. The data show over 80,000 clones, under 85% seen once. Source material: PBMCs. The receptors here all came from a woman in her seventies in good health and CMV-seropositive. Each CDR3 is given with its conserved first and last residue. A D gene is named only where the DNA matches it firmly. Part of the rows lack a size; the others show once, few, many or a class for expanded clones.

J gene: TRBJ1-4; clone size: few; V gene: TRBV21-1; D gene: NA; CDR3 DNA: TGTGCCAGCCGAAAGCAAGACAGATTGAATGAAAAACTGTTTTTT; CDR3 protein: CASRKQDRLNEKLFF
J gene: TRBJ2-5; clone size: NA; V gene: TRBV7-2; D gene: NA; CDR3 DNA: TGTGCCAGCAGCTTAGTTCGGGTTCAGGGGAATCGAGAGACCCAGTACTTC; CDR3 protein: CASSLVRVQGNRETQYF
J gene: TRBJ1-1; clone size: few; V gene: TRBV7-8; D gene: NA; CDR3 DNA: TGTGCCAGCAGCTTAATTCCGGGCACTGAAGCTTTCTTT; CDR3 protein: CASSLIPGTEAFF
J gene: TRBJ1-5; clone size: NA; V gene: TRBV5-1; D gene: NA; CDR3 DNA: TGCGCCAGCAGCCCCGGGTTTTCGGCCAGCAATCAGCCCCAGCATTTT; CDR3 protein: CASSPGFSASNQPQHF
J gene: TRBJ1-2; clone size: NA; V gene: TRBV28; D gene: NA; CDR3 DNA: TGTGCCAGCAGCCTCCCAGGGTCTCCCTATGGCTACACCTTC; CDR3 protein: CASSLPGSPYGYTF
J gene: TRBJ1-6; clone size: NA; V gene: TRBV6-5; D gene: NA; CDR3 DNA: TGTGCCAGCAGTTACAGGGGTTCACCCCTCCACTTT; CDR3 protein: CASSYRGSPLHF
J gene: TRBJ2-7; clone size: NA; V gene: TRBV4-1; D gene: TRBD2; CDR3 DNA: TGCGCCAGCAGCCAAGATGGGGAGGGGATAGGCTACGAGCAGTACTTC; CDR3 protein: CASSQDGEGIGYEQYF
J gene: TRBJ1-1; clone size: once; V gene: TRBV7-9; D gene: TRBD1; CDR3 DNA: TGTGCCAGCAGCTCACCCGGGACAGGTAAGGCCGAGATGAACACTGAAGCTTTCTTT; CDR3 protein: CASSSPGTGKAEMNTEAFF
J gene: TRBJ2-7; clone size: NA; V gene: TRBV15; D gene: TRBD1; CDR3 DNA: TGTGCCACCAGCAGAGATACACAGGGGTGGGCGAACGAGCAGTACTTC; CDR3 protein: CATSRDTQGWANEQYF
J gene: TRBJ2-5; clone size: NA; V gene: TRBV7-9; D gene: NA; CDR3 DNA: TGTGCCAGCAGCGCAAATACCGGGTTCCAAGAGACCCAGTACTTC; CDR3 protein: CASSANTGFQETQYF
J gene: TRBJ2-3; clone size: NA; V gene: TRBV6-5; D gene: TRBD2; CDR3 DNA: TGTGCCAGCAGTTACGAAGCTAGCGGGGCCTCAGATACGCAGTATTTT; CDR3 protein: CASSYEASGASDTQYF
J gene: TRBJ2-6; clone size: NA; V gene: TRBV6-1; D gene: NA; CDR3 DNA: TGTGCCAGCAGTGAAGCGCGGGTAGTAGGGGCCAACGTCCTGACTTTC; CDR3 protein: CASSEARVVGANVLTF
J gene: TRBJ2-3; clone size: NA; V gene: TRBV28; D gene: NA; CDR3 DNA: TGTGCCAGCCACCACAGGGAATTCCAGACAGATACGCAGTATTTT; CDR3 protein: CASHHREFQTDTQYF
J gene: TRBJ2-3; clone size: NA; V gene: TRBV5-8; D gene: TRBD2; CDR3 DNA: TGTGCCAGCAGCTACCCCCTAGCGGGGGCCGGCACAGATACGCAGTATTTT; CDR3 protein: CASSYPLAGAGTDTQYF
J gene: TRBJ2-3; clone size: NA; V gene: TRBV5-1; D gene: TRBD1; CDR3 DNA: TGCGCCAGCAGCTCGGGACAGGCACTAAGCGGCACCGGAGATACGCAGTATTTT; CDR3 protein: CASSSGQALSGTGDTQYF
J gene: TRBJ1-2; clone size: NA; V gene: TRBV6-4; D gene: TRBD1; CDR3 DNA: TGTGCCAGCAGTGACACCGTCCGGACAGGTTCGAATTACCGTGGCTACACCTTC; CDR3 protein: CASSDTVRTGSNYRGYTF
J gene: TRBJ1-6; clone size: NA; V gene: TRBV6-5; D gene: NA; CDR3 DNA: TGTGCCACCTCAAGGGGATCGCCGGTGGATTCACCCCTCCACTTT; CDR3 protein: CATSRGSPVDSPLHF
J gene: TRBJ2-1; clone size: NA; V gene: TRBV11-2; D gene: TRBD2; CDR3 DNA: TGTGCCAGCAGCTTAGAGCGGGAGAATGAGCAGTTCTTC; CDR3 protein: CASSLERENEQFF
J gene: TRBJ2-3; clone size: NA; V gene: TRBV6-4; D gene: TRBD2; CDR3 DNA: TGTGCCAGCAGCGACCGCCCGGCGGGGGGCACAGATACGCAGTATTTT; CDR3 protein: CASSDRPAGGTDTQYF
J gene: TRBJ2-2; clone size: NA; V gene: TRBV5-1; D gene: TRBD1; CDR3 DNA: TGCGCCAGCAGCTTGGGGGACAGGGGGCCCCTCGGCACCGGGGAGCTGTTTTTT; CDR3 protein: CASSLGDRGPLGTGELFF
J gene: TRBJ2-7; clone size: NA; V gene: TRBV12-5; D gene: NA; CDR3 DNA: TGTGCTAGTGGTTTGGTACTGTCAGCGGGCCCCCATTACGAGCAGTACTTC; CDR3 protein: CASGLVLSAGPHYEQYF
J gene: TRBJ2-1; clone size: NA; V gene: TRBV6-1; D gene: TRBD1; CDR3 DNA: TGTGCCAGCACGCCATCCGGGACAGGGGATCATGAGCAGTTCTTC; CDR3 protein: CASTPSGTGDHEQFF
J gene: TRBJ2-1; clone size: once; V gene: TRBV19; D gene: NA; CDR3 DNA: TGTGCCAGTAGTATTGGGTTTGCTAGGCTTCGGGGTGAGCAGTTCTTC; CDR3 protein: CASSIGFARLRGEQFF
J gene: TRBJ2-7; clone size: few; V gene: TRBV25-1; D gene: NA; CDR3 DNA: TGTGCCAGCACTGGAGGGGGAGGGTCCGAGCAGTACTTC; CDR3 protein: CASTGGGGSEQYF
J gene: TRBJ1-2; clone size: NA; V gene: TRBV7-2; D gene: TRBD1; CDR3 DNA: TGTGCCAGCAGCCCCGACACAGGGGGTGGCTATGGCTACACCTTC; CDR3 protein: CASSPDTGGGYGYTF
J gene: TRBJ2-7; clone size: NA; V gene: TRBV4-2; D gene: TRBD1; CDR3 DNA: TGTGCCAGCAGCCATAACCCTCGCGGGCAGGGGGCGGGGGAGCAGTACTTC; CDR3 protein: CASSHNPRGQGAGEQYF
J gene: TRBJ1-5; clone size: NA; V gene: TRBV2; D gene: NA; CDR3 DNA: TGTGCCAGCAGTGAACAGGGAATAAATCAGCCCCAGCATTTT; CDR3 protein: CASSEQGINQPQHF
J gene: TRBJ1-4; clone size: NA; V gene: TRBV28; D gene: NA; CDR3 DNA: TGTGCCAGCAGCTCACAGGGTTACACTAATGAAAAACTGTTTTTT; CDR3 protein: CASSSQGYTNEKLFF